This TCR beta chain was identified in a study of cytomegalovirus exposure and HLA in healthy donors (dated by TCRdb to the late 2010s). At the level of the whole study: According to an earlier analysis of several hundred of the donors, 200 million or so T cells yielded 117 million unique TCR beta sequences and about 300 Gb of sequence data. To study patterns of TCR occurrence, a later analysis re-analyzed previously published TCR beta repertoires from 550 to 800 donors and added high-resolution HLA genotyping. Across some 400 genotyped donors of the cohort, an average of about 200,000 unique TCR beta nucleotide sequences per donor were sequenced, and about a sixth of those sequences were non-productive. In the later analysis, no new phenotypic data were used to find candidate immune exposures; instead, reliance was placed on TCR beta sequences and their occurrence across donors. The study combined high-throughput TCR immunosequencing, statistical association of individual TCRs with disease status, and machine learning to predict cytomegalovirus infection status. An earlier analysis of 500 to 650 of the donors applied high-throughput TCR beta sequencing to assess whether each TCR beta V gene segment acted as functional or pseudogenic. The number of typed donors differed by locus: about 620-640 for A, B, C, DRB1 and DQB1; 500 to 550 for DQA1; around 610 for DPA1; and 400 to 480 for DPB1. The study was designed to test whether signatures of past pathogen exposure could be identified by cataloging public T cell receptors. Class I and class II HLA loci were covered by the typing at four-digit resolution. An early release that covered about 640 HLA-typed donors contained 300 to 350 gigabases of sequencing data and about 84 million unique TCR sequences. The study profiled the T cell repertoires of 500 to 800 subjects by immunosequencing and related them to cytomegalovirus serostatus. A later genetic analysis took genome-wide SNP genotypes for about 65% of the 666 donors and used that subset as a discovery cohort. Besides the first cohort of hundreds of subjects, a separate validation cohort made up of 120 different subjects was used. Roughly 5 DR-DQ haplotypes were treated as single units for association and clustering because of strong linkage in the cohort. Donor age, sex, ethnicity and CMV serostatus were compiled alongside the repertoire data. All discovery cohort repertoires had been generated using a single sequencing platform. Of the 398 genotyped donors, about 84% fell in the genetic ancestry cluster associated with self-reported Caucasian donors. Findings and caveats that apply to the study as a whole: In a later analysis, about 17,000 TCR beta sequences were associated with specific HLA alleles at a false discovery rate of 0.05. In vitro tests confirmed that a few of the cytomegalovirus-associated TCR beta chains recognize cytomegalovirus antigens. Broadly in line with IMGT annotations, most TCR beta V segments showed up in productive rearrangements about 87% or about 30% of the time in an earlier analysis of several hundred of the donors. In a later analysis, the rate of TCR association differed among HLA loci, with DRB1 alleles having the most associated TCRs and HLA-C alleles having the fewest. Roughly 15 rarely observed V segments, including chromosome 9 orphons, were excluded from the earlier analysis of approximately 500 of the donors because counts were too low. A later genetic analysis associated a missense DCLRE1C variant with V-gene and J-gene trimming of TCR beta chains, and an independent cohort replicated the association. According to a later analysis, parvovirus B19, influenza, CMV and Epstein-Barr virus appeared linked to several top co-occurrence clusters. In this cohort, only TCR beta chains were sequenced, and detectable features were limited by the absence of alpha or paired-chain data. According to a later genetic analysis, donors in an Asian-associated ancestry cluster had fewer N-insertions in productive TCRs than the approximately 710-donor mean. In a later analysis, most CMV-associated TCR beta chains were found to appear HLA-restricted, with HLA associations seemingly driven largely by CMV exposure. Linkage disequilibrium might explain the correlated functional status among segregating V segments, but an unknown experimental factor could not be excluded. A further reported finding was that TCR beta sequences accurately predicted the HLA-A and HLA-B alleles for most subjects in the first cohort. The study gave a list of 150 to 200 TCR beta chains associated with cytomegalovirus. The classifier was reported to diagnose cytomegalovirus status with high specificity and sensitivity in both the original cohort and the validation cohort. Most TCR sequences were observed very rarely across donors, whereas some public TCRs were present in many individuals. A cluster of highly shared sequence variants was judged likely to represent a technical artifact of the sequencing pipeline. When HLA alleles, especially DR and DQ, strongly co-occurred, attributing TCR associations to individual alleles was difficult. Because some donors lacked HLA typing at each locus, the association tests relied only on the typed subset. The authors suggested that the approach could potentially be extended to other disease states and immunological phenotypes. Presence/absence analyses assumed roughly uniform sequencing depth across donors, an assumption that may not hold. Some IMGT-functional V segments, including TRBV6-2 and TRBV6-3, could not be distinguished by the 87-base-pair reads and were therefore excluded. Compared with equally common non-associated chains, HLA-associated TCR beta chains in a later analysis were more clonally expanded and had lower generation probabilities. For the cohort, immune exposure information was limited to CMV serostatus.

Library prep was done by the immunoSEQ multiplex PCR assay. For the multiplex PCR, a mixture combining 60 forward primers for TCR Vbeta segments and 13 reverse primers for TCR Jbeta segments was used. Amplification of the CDR3 region of rearranged TCR beta genes was performed with a multiplex PCR assay on genomic DNA. Amplified TCR beta libraries were sequenced as 87-base-pair reads on the Illumina HiSeq System. In the paper's pipeline: A later analysis tallied around 82 million unique TCR beta chains across the 666 repertoires, and around 10 million of those chains were shared by two or more donors. Raw reads were error-corrected and collapsed into unique sequences with a nearest-neighbor algorithm that merged closely related sequences to remove PCR and sequencing errors. To assign V, D and J gene segments, CDR3 sequences were aligned to IMGT reference sequences. For a sequence to be retained, a match of at least six nucleotides was required to both a V gene segment and a J gene segment. Rearrangements were classified as productive when the CDR3 lacked stop codons and remained in frame with V and J, and all other rearrangements were classified as non-productive. Following IMGT convention, CDR3 was defined as the stretch from the second conserved V-encoded cysteine to the conserved J-encoded phenylalanine. In an earlier analysis of 550 to 650 of the donors, sequences lacking an unambiguous match to a single V gene segment were excluded. An earlier analysis of a few hundred of the donors called V segments functional above 56.7% productive rearrangements and segregating when the between-donor standard deviation exceeded 5%. A statistical classification framework was built to diagnose cytomegalovirus status from the catalog of TCR beta chain sequences. A later analysis assigned V and J genes by comparing TCR nucleotide sequences with IMGT/GENE-DB human TR gene sequences. The TCRdist pipeline was used in a later analysis to assign CDR3 sequences and most-parsimonious VDJ recombination scenarios. In a later analysis, each TCR beta chain was defined by its CDR3 amino acid sequence together with its V-gene family, and reads lacking a unique V-gene family were excluded. A later analysis removed 592 highly shared, low-generation-probability nucleotide sequences to deal with suspected cross-contamination and a sequencing artifact. For each public chain, a later analysis derived a clonal expansion index from normalized ranks of inferred template counts within each repertoire. In a later analysis, generation probabilities were computed using a VDJ recombination model fitted to out-of-frame rearrangements, and the results were checked against IGoR. A later analysis scored TCR-TCR, TCR-HLA and TCR-CMV co-occurrence with hypergeometric tests, applying a repertoire-size bias correction to TCR pairs. False discovery rates were estimated in a later analysis by permuting HLA or CMV assignments 20 times. A later analysis grouped co-occurring TCRs with DBSCAN, adding TCRdist sequence similarity when clustering within HLA-allele-positive subsets. Co-occurrence clustering excluded repertoires with fewer than 30,000 or more than 120,000 public chains, plus five with anomalous nucleotide sharing. Entries here come from immuneACCESS through TCRdb and include only in-frame sequences with V and J called. Some clones fail to appear in such tables; in the studies checked, an unresolved V gene covers under half of the shortfall, and the cause of the remainder is unknown. V and J calls and clone size are copied from that table; D and trimming were computed from the DNA. Here the sample has around 150,000 clones; about four fifths occur a single time. Together, the top ten hold roughly 6% of the sample.

Looking up the germline V gene yields CDR1 MDHEN and CDR2 SYDVKM. Compared with germline, V lacks 3 bases and J lacks 5 bases; bases without a gene match: 7. Measured from the cysteine to the phenylalanine, the CDR3 is 15 residues long. CDR3 DNA only is kept here, 45 bases in frame from base 1. The cohort comprised 670 or so healthy bone marrow donors. At the time of sampling, every cohort member was nominally healthy, though immune exposures that went unrecorded were likely present. The donor was CMV seropositive and was included in the group of some 290 seropositive cohort members. A peripheral blood sample was collected from each donor, and TCR beta sequencing was performed on peripheral blood mononuclear cells. The Qiagen DNeasy Blood Extraction Kit was used to extract genomic DNA from the blood cell samples. Notes on this clone: This clone's antigen is unknown. The record has no base qualities; no much larger clone is one base away.

The sample taken for sequencing was PBMCs. Recombination linked TRBV28 to TRBJ2-5, and TRBD1 aligns with 9 junction nucleotides. This receptor was identified in a man in his fifties in good health and CMV-seropositive. The DNA sequence is as follows: TGTGCCAGCAGTTTGAGGGACAGGGTGTGGGAGACCCAGTACTTC. Translated, this is CASSLRDRVWETQYF.